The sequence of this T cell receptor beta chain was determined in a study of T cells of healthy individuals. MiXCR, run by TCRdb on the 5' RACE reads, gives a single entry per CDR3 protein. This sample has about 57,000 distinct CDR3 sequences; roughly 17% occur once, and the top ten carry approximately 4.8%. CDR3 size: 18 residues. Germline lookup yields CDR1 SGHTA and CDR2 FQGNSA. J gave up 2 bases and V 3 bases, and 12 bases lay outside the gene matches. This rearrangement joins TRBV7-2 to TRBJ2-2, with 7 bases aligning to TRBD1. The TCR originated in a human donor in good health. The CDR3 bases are TGTGCCAGCAGCTTTTCCCCGGGACAGATATTTAACACCGGGGAGCTGTTTTTT. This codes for CASSFSPGQIFNTGELFF.